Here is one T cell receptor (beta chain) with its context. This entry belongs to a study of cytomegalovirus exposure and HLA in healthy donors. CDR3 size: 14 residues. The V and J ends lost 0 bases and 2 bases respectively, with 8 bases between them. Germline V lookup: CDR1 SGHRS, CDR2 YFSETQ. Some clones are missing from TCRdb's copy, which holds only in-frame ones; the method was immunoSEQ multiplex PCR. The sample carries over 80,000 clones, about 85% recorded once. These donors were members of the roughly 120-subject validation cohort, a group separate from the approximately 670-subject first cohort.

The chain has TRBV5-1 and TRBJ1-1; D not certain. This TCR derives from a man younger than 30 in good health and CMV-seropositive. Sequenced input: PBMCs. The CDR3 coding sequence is TGCGCCAGCAGCTTGGGGGCCGCAAACACTGAAGCTTTCTTT. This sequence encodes CASSLGAANTEAFF.